This section outlines one T cell receptor beta chain sequence together with its context. Its antigen remains unknown. This entry is derived from a study of metastatic and nonmetastatic thyroid tumors. Study-wide background: Repertoire comparison spanned blood and tumor or nodule tissue of malignant and benign thyroid patients.

Whole-study findings and limits: Reportedly, malignant thyroid tumors had significantly higher TCR beta diversity than benign nodules, in blood and tumor.

Prior to thyroid surgery, none of the patients had received any treatment. In the original processing: Differences in CDR3 between clinicopathological groups were drawn on to build a classifier intended to discriminate distant-metastatic papillary thyroid cancer patients. TCRdb recomputed clones from the PCR reads via MiXCR. These V and J calls originate from TCRdb's pipeline instead of the authors' own analysis. This sample has approximately 90,000 clones, with 8% to 9.5% found just once. This sequence was found in a female donor with papillary thyroid cancer or a benign thyroid nodule (not recorded which). Some clones in this sample may be carry-over from other donors' samples. Sequences were obtained from blood.

The CDR3 reads CAWSGRIWSYGYTF. CDR3 DNA sequence: TGTGCCTGGAGTGGGCGGATTTGGAGCTATGGCTACACCTTC. The V gene is TRBV30, the J gene TRBJ1-2; no reliable D call. CDR1 is GTSNPN, CDR2 SVGIG, per germline (reference sequence). V was clipped by 1 base and J by 4 bases, with 13 bases between them. The CDR3 contains 14 residues.